The source of this T cell receptor (beta chain) is a study of monozygotic twins with inflammatory bowel disease. Whole-study findings and limits: Lower TCRbeta diversity (inverse Simpson) was seen in IBD patients than in healthy co-twins. Between concordant and discordant twins, repertoire similarity failed to differ, a result that limited power may explain.

Remarks on this clonotype: Its antigen is not known.

Germline CDR1 is SGHRS and CDR2 is YFSETQ. The CDR3 is made up of 17 amino acids. A template switching step added UMIs, each with a 6-nucleotide sample barcode. Nested PCRs of around 15 and 9 cycles, two in total, were run on TCRalpha and TCRbeta cDNA. TCRdb re-called the 5' RACE reads and catalogs CDR3 proteins one per entry, DNA excluded. The sample totals approximately 380,000 distinct CDR3 sequences; its top ten clones hold 2.5% to 3%. V gene TRBV5-1 combines with J gene TRBJ2-3; TCRdb designates TRBD1, a call that cannot be tested without DNA. The clonotype comes from a human donor with ulcerative colitis or Crohn's disease, or a healthy co-twin of an affected twin (not recorded which). Material: blood. CDR3 region: CASSLRLTGALTDTQYF. Full variable domain (outside the CDR3, taken from reference TRBV5-1 and TRBJ2-3): KAGVTQTPRYLIKTRGQQVTLSCSPISGHRSVSWYQQTPGQGLQFLFEYFSETQRNKGNFPGRFSGRQFSNSRSEMNVSTLELGDSALYLCASSLRLTGALTDTQYFGPGTRLTVL.